This T cell receptor beta chain was observed in a study of T cell responses to AZD1222 COVID-19 vaccine. Measured with immunoSEQ multiplex PCR; TCRdb has only the in-frame clones, and not every one. This table holds about 85,000 clones, more than 85% found once. The CDR3 totals 14 residues. J lost 6 bases, V lost 8 bases, and 10 bases had no gene match. CDR1 is MNHEY, CDR2 SVGAGI, per germline. Sequencing used peripheral blood, obtained 28 days after the second AZD1222 dose. This sequence originates from an adult who received the AZD1222 COVID-19 vaccine. J is TRBJ2-1 and V is TRBV6-5, with TRBD2 matching over 7 bases. The CDR3 DNA is TGTGCCAGCGGAGGACTAGTGACCCTCAATGAGCAGTTCTTC. Residues: CASGGLVTLNEQFF.